The rows below give T cell receptor beta chains drawn from one sample of a study of technical replicates of blood from a handful of donors. Clones were sequenced by immunoSEQ multiplex PCR, and TCRdb holds only the in-frame ones, with some missing. The data hold about 100,000 clones, with over 95% observed a single time. The sample taken for sequencing was T cells isolated from PBMCs. These TCRs come from a human donor in good health. The CDR3 runs from the conserved cysteine through the conserved F or W. A D gene is named only where the DNA matches it firmly. The listing skips clone size in some rows; elsewhere it reads once, few, many or a size class.

TRBJ1-1	-	TRBV7-2	-	CASSLFTGNTEAFF	TGTGCCAGCAGCTTATTCACGGGGAACACTGAAGCTTTCTTT
TRBJ1-5	-	TRBV19	TRBD1	CASSARDSVNQPQHF	TGTGCCAGTAGTGCACGGGACAGCGTCAATCAGCCCCAGCATTTT
TRBJ2-1	-	TRBV30	-	CAWSVDSGSYNEQFF	TGTGCCTGGAGTGTAGACTCCGGCTCCTACAATGAGCAGTTCTTC
TRBJ1-2	-	TRBV6-1	TRBD1	CASSAGTGYGYTF	TGTGCCAGCAGCGCCGGGACAGGCTATGGCTACACCTTC
TRBJ1-2	few	TRBV15	-	CATSIPGRNYGYTF	TGTGCCACCAGCATCCCCGGCAGGAACTATGGCTACACCTTC
TRBJ1-2	once	TRBV7-8	-	CASSPPGELGRGYTF	TGTGCCAGCAGCCCACCCGGGGAATTGGGCCGGGGCTACACCTTC
TRBJ2-2	once	TRBV15	TRBD1	CATTGTGENTGELFF	TGTGCCACAACCGGGACAGGGGAGAACACCGGGGAGCTGTTTTTT
TRBJ2-3	-	TRBV6-1	TRBD2	CASSGGLAGGADTQYF	TGTGCCAGCAGTGGAGGACTAGCGGGGGGTGCAGATACGCAGTATTTT
TRBJ1-6	once	TRBV27	-	CASNPKWQGTYNSPLHF	TGTGCCAGCAACCCGAAATGGCAGGGGACCTATAATTCACCCCTCCACTTT
TRBJ2-7	once	TRBV7-9	-	CASSFHSGDYEQYF	TGTGCCAGCAGCTTTCACAGCGGCGACTACGAGCAGTACTTC
TRBJ1-5	-	TRBV19	-	CASLDRSYSNQPQHF	TGTGCCAGTTTGGACAGATCTTATAGCAATCAGCCCCAGCATTTT
TRBJ1-5	-	TRBV18	-	CASSPGQTFQPQHF	TGTGCCAGCTCACCAGGACAAACTTTTCAGCCCCAGCATTTT
TRBJ2-6	-	TRBV28	-	CASSRNRNSGANVLTF	TGTGCCAGCAGTAGAAACAGGAACTCTGGGGCCAACGTCCTGACTTTC
TRBJ2-1	-	TRBV19	-	CASSPQSGYNEQFF	TGTGCCAGTAGTCCACAATCAGGGTACAATGAGCAGTTCTTC
TRBJ1-1	-	TRBV7-6	-	CASSASLYTEAFF	TGTGCCAGCAGCGCCAGTCTCTACACTGAAGCTTTCTTT
TRBJ2-5	-	TRBV5-5	-	CASSPRHGGPGFQETQYF	TGTGCCAGCAGCCCACGCCATGGGGGCCCGGGTTTCCAAGAGACCCAGTACTTC
TRBJ2-1	-	TRBV5-6	TRBD2	CASSRPGTSGGAGEQFF	TGTGCCAGCAGCCGTCCCGGGACTAGCGGGGGGGCCGGGGAGCAGTTCTTC
TRBJ2-1	-	TRBV29-1	TRBD1	CSVEALDRGHNNEQFF	TGCAGCGTTGAAGCACTAGACAGGGGGCATAACAATGAGCAGTTCTTC
TRBJ1-5	-	TRBV7-9	-	CASSLQGDQPQHF	TGTGCCAGCAGCCTACAGGGAGATCAGCCCCAGCATTTT
TRBJ2-2	-	TRBV7-6	-	CASSFRGAGGELFF	TGTGCCAGCAGCTTTCGGGGAGCTGGCGGGGAGCTGTTTTTT
TRBJ1-1	-	TRBV2	-	CASEDTRDTEAFF	TGTGCCAGCGAGGACACGCGAGACACTGAAGCTTTCTTT
TRBJ2-7	once	TRBV14	-	CASSQGVAVGTYEQYF	TGTGCCAGCAGCCAAGGGGTAGCGGTTGGTACCTACGAGCAGTACTTC
TRBJ1-2	-	TRBV28	TRBD1	CASSLGDSNYGYTF	TGTGCCAGCAGTTTAGGGGACAGTAACTATGGCTACACCTTC
TRBJ2-1	-	TRBV7-3	TRBD1	CASSPRTGGYNEQFF	TGTGCCAGCAGCCCCCGGACAGGGGGCTACAATGAGCAGTTCTTC
TRBJ2-5	-	TRBV6-5	-	CASSYRSTDIQETQYF	TGTGCCAGCAGTTACAGGTCGACAGATATCCAAGAGACCCAGTACTTC
TRBJ2-3	-	TRBV7-6	TRBD1	CASSLQMGQGTDTQYF	TGTGCCAGCAGCTTACAAATGGGACAGGGGACAGATACGCAGTATTTT
TRBJ2-1	-	TRBV15	TRBD1	CATSGSGTGVYNEQFF	TGTGCCACCAGCGGTTCGGGGACAGGGGTCTACAATGAGCAGTTCTTC
TRBJ1-4	-	TRBV2	TRBD1	CASSQPQGESEKLFF	TGTGCCAGCAGTCAGCCACAGGGGGAGAGTGAAAAACTGTTTTTT
TRBJ2-2	-	TRBV5-4	-	CASTIEPGVVTGELFF	TGTGCCAGCACCATCGAACCAGGGGTTGTCACCGGGGAGCTGTTTTTT
TRBJ1-3	-	TRBV29-1	-	CSVVVQGLSGNTIYF	TGCAGCGTTGTGGTCCAGGGACTGTCTGGAAACACCATATATTTT
TRBJ2-1	-	TRBV6-5	TRBD2	CASSYWGRGGLGEQFF	TGTGCCAGCAGTTATTGGGGACGGGGGGGCCTCGGTGAGCAGTTCTTC
TRBJ2-1	-	TRBV11-2	TRBD1	CASSRDRGNEQFF	TGTGCCAGCAGCCGTGACAGGGGCAATGAGCAGTTCTTC